This record covers a single T cell receptor beta chain. Sample treatment: some 19 received Ad26.COV2.S at low or high dose, single or two shots; roughly five received placebo; per-sample allocation not given. Sampling occurred on day 63 after the first vaccine or placebo injection. An adult of 18-55 years in Boston served as donor. The CDR3 is 13 amino acids. V dropped 10 bases and J dropped 1 base, with 13 bases sitting between them. The germline V gene encodes CDR1 MNHEY and CDR2 SVGAGI. This sample was included in a study of Ad26.COV2.S vaccination and SARS-CoV-2 variants. Produced via immunoSEQ multiplex PCR; TCRdb's table is partial and in-frame only. Among roughly 350,000 clones listed, 75% to 90% were seen once.

The sequence was obtained from a person aged 18-65 years who received the Ad26.COV2.S COVID-19 vaccine or a placebo. Sequenced material: peripheral blood, taken in a trial of Ad26.COV2.S vaccine versus placebo. This chain links TRBV6-5 with TRBJ2-5; D is uncertain. CDR3 coding DNA: TGTGCCATCTTAAGGGCTACCCAAGAGACCCAGTACTTC. Encoded protein: CAILRATQETQYF.